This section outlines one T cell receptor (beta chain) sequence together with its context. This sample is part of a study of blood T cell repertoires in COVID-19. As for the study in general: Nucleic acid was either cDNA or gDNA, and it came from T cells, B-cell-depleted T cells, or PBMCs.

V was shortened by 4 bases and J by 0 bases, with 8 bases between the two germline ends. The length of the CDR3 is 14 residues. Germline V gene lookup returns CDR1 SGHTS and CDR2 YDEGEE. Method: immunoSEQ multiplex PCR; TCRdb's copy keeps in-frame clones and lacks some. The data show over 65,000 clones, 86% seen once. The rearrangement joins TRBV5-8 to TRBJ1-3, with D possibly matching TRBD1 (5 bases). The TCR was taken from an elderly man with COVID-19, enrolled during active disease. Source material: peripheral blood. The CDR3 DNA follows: TGTGCCAGCAGCCCAGGGTTCTCTGGAAACACCATATATTTT. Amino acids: CASSPGFSGNTIYF.